The clone carrying this T cell receptor beta chain was detected many times. Its antigen is unidentified. These data originate in a study of naive and memory T cell subsets. Two oligonucleotides, mixed equimolar, formed the beta constant-region primer covering TRBC1 and TRBC2. Four rounds of PCR amplified the ligated cDNA using nested alpha and beta constant-region primers plus SP2. TCRdb processed the UMI-ligation and nested PCR reads anew with MiXCR; each CDR3 protein has one entry. The top ten hold 2.5% to 3% of the sample, which has over 100,000 distinct CDR3 sequences, around 15% seen once. The CDR3 contains 15 residues. V lost 4 bases and J 3 bases, leaving 12 bases between the germline ends. Alpha and beta libraries were amplified separately from the second PCR onward. Regarding the study as a whole: Naive repertoires, especially CD8, held a few larger clonotypes, possibly memory cells re-expressing CD45RA. No ground truth validated the naive and memory repertoire findings. Over 95% of naive TCR sequences appeared only once after error correction, unlike memory subsets.

This chain links TRBV12-3 or TRBV12-4 with TRBJ2-2; either TRBD1 or TRBD2 may supply D (5 bases each). Sequencing was done on a sample of naive CD8+ T cells from blood. The sequence derives from a human donor in good health. Here the CDR3 reads CASSSGTVYTGELFF. The DNA of the CDR3 is TGTGCCAGCAGTTCCGGGACCGTATACACCGGGGAGCTGTTTTTT.